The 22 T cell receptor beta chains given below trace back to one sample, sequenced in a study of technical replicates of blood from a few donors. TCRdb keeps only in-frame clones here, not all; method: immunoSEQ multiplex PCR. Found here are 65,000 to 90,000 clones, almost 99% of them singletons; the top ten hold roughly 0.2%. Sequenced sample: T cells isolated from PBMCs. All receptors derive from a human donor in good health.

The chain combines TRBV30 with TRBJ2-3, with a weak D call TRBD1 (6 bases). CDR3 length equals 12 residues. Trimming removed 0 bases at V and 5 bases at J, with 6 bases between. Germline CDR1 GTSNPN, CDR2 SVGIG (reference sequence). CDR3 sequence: CAWSVGGDTQYF. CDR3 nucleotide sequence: TGTGCCTGGAGTGTAGGGGGAGATACGCAGTATTTT.

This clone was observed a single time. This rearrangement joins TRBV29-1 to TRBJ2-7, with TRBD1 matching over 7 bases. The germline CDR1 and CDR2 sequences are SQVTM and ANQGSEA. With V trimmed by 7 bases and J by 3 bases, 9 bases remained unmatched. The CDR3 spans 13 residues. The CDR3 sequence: CSARQGISYEQYF. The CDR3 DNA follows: TGCAGCGCAAGACAGGGTATTAGCTACGAGCAGTACTTC.

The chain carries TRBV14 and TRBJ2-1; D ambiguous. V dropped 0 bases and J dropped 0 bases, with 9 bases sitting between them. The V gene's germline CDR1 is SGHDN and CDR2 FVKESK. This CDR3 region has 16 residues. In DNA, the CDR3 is TGTGCCAGCAGCCAAGATCATCGGAGCTCCTACAATGAGCAGTTCTTC. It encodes CASSQDHRSSYNEQFF.

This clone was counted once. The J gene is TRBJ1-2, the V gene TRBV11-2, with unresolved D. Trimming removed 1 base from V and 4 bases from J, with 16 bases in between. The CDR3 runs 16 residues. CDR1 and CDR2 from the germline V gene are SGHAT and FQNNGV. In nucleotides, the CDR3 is TGTGCCAGCAGCTTAGCGGGCGGGGAGAGTATCTATGGCTACACCTTC. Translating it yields CASSLAGGESIYGYTF.

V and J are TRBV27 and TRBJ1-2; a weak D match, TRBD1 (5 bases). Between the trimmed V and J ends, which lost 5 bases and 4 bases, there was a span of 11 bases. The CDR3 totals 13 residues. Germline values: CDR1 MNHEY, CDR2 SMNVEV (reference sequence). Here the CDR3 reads CASSADGGYGYTF. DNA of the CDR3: TGTGCCAGCAGTGCAGACGGGGGCTATGGCTACACCTTC.

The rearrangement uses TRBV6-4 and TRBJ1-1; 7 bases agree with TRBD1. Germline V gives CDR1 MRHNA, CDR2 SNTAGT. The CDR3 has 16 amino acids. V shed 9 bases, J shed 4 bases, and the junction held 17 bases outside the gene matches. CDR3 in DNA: TGTGCCAGTTCTCTCCGCCCGAGACAGGGTGGCACTGAAGCTTTCTTT. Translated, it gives CASSLRPRQGGTEAFF.

The chain's CDR3 is CASSGSSGSVYNEQFF. For the CDR3, the DNA is TGTGCCAGCAGCGGAAGTAGCGGGAGCGTCTACAATGAGCAGTTCTTC. This chain joins TRBV9 and TRBJ2-1, with 9 positions matching TRBD2. Per germline, CDR1 SGDLS and CDR2 YYNGEE. The CDR3 has 16 amino acids. Trimming at V came to 3 bases and at J to 3 bases, leaving 7 bases not matched to a gene.

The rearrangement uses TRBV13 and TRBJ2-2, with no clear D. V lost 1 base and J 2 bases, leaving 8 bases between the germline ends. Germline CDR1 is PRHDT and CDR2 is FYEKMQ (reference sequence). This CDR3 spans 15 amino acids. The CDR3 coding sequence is TGTGCCAGCAGCTTAGACAGAAGCAACACCGGGGAGCTGTTTTTT. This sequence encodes CASSLDRSNTGELFF.

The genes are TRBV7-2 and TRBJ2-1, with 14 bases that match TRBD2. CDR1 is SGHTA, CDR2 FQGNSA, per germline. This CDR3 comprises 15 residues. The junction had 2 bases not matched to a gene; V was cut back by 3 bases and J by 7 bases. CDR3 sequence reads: CASSFRTSGRNEQFF. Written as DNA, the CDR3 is TGTGCCAGCAGCTTCAGGACTAGCGGGAGGAATGAGCAGTTCTTC.

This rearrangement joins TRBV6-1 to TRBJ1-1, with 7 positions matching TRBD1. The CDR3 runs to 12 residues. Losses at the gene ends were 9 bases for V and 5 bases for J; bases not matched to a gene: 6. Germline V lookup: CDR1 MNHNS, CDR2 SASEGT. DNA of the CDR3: TGTGCCAGTACGGGACAGAGGACTGAAGCTTTCTTT. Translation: CASTGQRTEAFF.

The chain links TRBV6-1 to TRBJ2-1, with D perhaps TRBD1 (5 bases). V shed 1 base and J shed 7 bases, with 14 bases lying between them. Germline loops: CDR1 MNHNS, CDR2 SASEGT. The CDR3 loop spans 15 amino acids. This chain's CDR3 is CASSEGAPGLNEQFF. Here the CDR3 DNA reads TGTGCCAGCAGTGAAGGGGCACCAGGGTTAAATGAGCAGTTCTTC.

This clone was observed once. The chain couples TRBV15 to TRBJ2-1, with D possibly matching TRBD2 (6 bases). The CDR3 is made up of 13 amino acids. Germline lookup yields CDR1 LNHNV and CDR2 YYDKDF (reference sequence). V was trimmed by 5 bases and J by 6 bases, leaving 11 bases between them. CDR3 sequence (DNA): TGTGCCACCAGCGTCGGGAGAGGCAATGAGCAGTTCTTC. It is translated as CATSVGRGNEQFF.

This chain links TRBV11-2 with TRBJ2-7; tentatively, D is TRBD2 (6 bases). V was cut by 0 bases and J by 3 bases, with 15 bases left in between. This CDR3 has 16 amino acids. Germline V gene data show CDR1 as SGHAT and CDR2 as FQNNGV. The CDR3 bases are TGTGCCAGCAGCTTAGATGGCGGGGCCGTTTACTACGAGCAGTACTTC. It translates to CASSLDGGAVYYEQYF.

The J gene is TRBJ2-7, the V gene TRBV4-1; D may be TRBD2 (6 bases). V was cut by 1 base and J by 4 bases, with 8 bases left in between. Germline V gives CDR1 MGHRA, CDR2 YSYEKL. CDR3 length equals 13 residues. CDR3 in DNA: TGCGCCAGCAGCCAAGGGGGGGTTTACGAGCAGTACTTC. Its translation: CASSQGGVYEQYF.

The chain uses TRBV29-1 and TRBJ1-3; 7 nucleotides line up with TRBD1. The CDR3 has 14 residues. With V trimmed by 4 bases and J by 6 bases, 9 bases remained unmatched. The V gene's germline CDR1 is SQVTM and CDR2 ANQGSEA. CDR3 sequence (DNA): TGCAGCGTTGGGAGGGGGACAGCAATAAACACCATATATTTT. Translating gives CSVGRGTAINTIYF. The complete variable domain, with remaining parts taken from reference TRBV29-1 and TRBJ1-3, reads SAVISQKPSRDICQRGTSLTIQCQVDSQVTMMFWYRQQPGQSLTLIATANQGSEATYESGFVIDKFPISRPNLTFSTLTVSNMSPEDSSIYLCSVGRGTAINTIYFGEGSWLTVV.

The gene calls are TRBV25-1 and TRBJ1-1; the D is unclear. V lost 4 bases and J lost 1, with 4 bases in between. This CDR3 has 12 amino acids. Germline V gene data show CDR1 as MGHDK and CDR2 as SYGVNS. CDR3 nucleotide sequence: TGTGCCAGCAGTGTTAGGAACACTGAAGCTTTCTTT. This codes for CASSVRNTEAFF.

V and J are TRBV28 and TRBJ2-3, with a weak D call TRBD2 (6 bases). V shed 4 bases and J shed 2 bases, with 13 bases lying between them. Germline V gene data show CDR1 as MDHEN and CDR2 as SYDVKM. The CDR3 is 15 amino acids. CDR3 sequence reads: CASSSGRDLTDTQYF. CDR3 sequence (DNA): TGTGCCAGCAGTTCTGGGCGGGACCTCACAGATACGCAGTATTTT.

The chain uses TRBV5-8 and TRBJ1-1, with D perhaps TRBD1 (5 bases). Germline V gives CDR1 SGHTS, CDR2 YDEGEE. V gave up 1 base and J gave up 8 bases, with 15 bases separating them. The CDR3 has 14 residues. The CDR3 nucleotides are TGTGCCAGCAGCTTGACGGGGGGAGGACTAGAAGCTTTCTTT. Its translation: CASSLTGGGLEAFF.

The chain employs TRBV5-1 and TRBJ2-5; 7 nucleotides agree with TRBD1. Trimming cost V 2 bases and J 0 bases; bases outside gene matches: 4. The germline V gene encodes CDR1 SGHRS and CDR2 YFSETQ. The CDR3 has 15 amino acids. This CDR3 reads CASSLMDRYQETQYF. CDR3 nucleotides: TGCGCCAGCAGCTTAATGGACAGGTACCAAGAGACCCAGTACTTC.

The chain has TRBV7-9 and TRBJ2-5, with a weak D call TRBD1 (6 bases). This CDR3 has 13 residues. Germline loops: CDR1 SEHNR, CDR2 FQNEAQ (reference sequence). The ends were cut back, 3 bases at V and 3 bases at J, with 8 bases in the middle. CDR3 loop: CASSFAGEETQYF. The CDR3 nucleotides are TGTGCCAGCAGCTTCGCAGGGGAAGAGACCCAGTACTTC.

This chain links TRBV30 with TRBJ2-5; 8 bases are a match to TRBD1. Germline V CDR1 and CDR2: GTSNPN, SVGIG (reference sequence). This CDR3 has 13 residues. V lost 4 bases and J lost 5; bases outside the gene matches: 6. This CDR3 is CAWTRQGKETQYF. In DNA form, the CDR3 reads TGTGCCTGGACCCGACAGGGGAAGGAGACCCAGTACTTC.

The CDR3 DNA sequence: TGTGCCAGCGGGAGACGTAAAGGCGAGCAGTACTTC. Protein: CASGRRKGEQYF. The chain couples TRBV6-5 to TRBJ2-7; perhaps TRBD2 as D (5 bases). Germline V gene sequence: CDR1 MNHEY, CDR2 SVGAGI. The CDR3 has 12 amino acids. V lost 8 bases to trimming and J lost 6 bases, with 14 bases between them.